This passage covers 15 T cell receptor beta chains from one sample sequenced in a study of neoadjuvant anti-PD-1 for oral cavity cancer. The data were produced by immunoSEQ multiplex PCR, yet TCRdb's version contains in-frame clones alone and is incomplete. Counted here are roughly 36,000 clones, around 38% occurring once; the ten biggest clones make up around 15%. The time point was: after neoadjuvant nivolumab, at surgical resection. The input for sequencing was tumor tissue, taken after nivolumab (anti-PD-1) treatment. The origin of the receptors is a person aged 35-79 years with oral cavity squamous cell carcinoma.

The DNA for the CDR3 is TGTGCCAGCAAGGGAGTGGGCAGTGTGGTGGTGGAGTACTTC. The encoded protein is CASKGVGSVVVEYF. The chain is built from TRBV6-1 and TRBJ2-7; possible D gene TRBD2, 5 bases. This CDR3 is built from 14 residues. From germline, CDR1 is MNHNS and CDR2 SASEGT. Between the trimmed V and J ends, which lost 7 bases and 11 bases, there was a span of 24 bases.

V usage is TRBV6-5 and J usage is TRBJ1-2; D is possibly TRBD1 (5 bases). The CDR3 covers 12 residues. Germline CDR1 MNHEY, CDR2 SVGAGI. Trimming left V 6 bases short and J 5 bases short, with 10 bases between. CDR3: CASRRAGYGYTF. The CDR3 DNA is TGTGCCAGCAGACGAGCAGGGTATGGCTACACCTTC.

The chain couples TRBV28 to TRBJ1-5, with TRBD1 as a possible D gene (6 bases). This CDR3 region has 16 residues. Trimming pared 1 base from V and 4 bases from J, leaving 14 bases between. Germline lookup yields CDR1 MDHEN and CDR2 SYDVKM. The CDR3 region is CASSLLGGGRNQPQHF. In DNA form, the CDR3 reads TGTGCCAGCAGTTTATTAGGGGGAGGAAGGAATCAGCCCCAGCATTTT.

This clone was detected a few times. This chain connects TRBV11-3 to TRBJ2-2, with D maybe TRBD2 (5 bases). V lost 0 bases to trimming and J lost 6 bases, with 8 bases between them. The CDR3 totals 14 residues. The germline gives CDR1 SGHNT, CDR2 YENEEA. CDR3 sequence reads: CASSLDKAAGELFF. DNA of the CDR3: TGTGCCAGCAGCTTAGATAAAGCGGCCGGGGAGCTGTTTTTT.

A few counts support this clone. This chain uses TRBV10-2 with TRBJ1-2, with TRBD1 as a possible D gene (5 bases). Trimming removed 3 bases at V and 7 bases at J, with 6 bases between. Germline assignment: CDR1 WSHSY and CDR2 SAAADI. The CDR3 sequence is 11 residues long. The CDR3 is CASSDGGGYTF. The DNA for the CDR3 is TGCGCCAGCAGTGATGGGGGTGGCTACACCTTC.

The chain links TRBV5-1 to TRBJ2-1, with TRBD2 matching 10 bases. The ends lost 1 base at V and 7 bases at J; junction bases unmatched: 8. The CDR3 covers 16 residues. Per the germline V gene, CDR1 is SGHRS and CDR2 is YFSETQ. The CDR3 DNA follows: TGCGCCAGCAGCTTGCGGTCCGGGACTAGCGCTAATGAGCAGTTCTTC. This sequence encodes CASSLRSGTSANEQFF.

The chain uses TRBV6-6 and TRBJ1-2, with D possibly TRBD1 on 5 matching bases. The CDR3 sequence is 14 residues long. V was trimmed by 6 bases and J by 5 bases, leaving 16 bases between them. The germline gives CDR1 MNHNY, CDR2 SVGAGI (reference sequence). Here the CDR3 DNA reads TGTGCCAGCAGACCCGGATTAGACAGTTATGGCTACACCTTC. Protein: CASRPGLDSYGYTF.

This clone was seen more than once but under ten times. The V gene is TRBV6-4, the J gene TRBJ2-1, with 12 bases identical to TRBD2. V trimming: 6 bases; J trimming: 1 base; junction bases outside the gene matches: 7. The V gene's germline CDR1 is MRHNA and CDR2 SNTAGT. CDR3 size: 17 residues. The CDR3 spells CASSPGTSGHSYNEQFF. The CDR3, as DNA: TGTGCCAGCAGCCCCGGGACTAGCGGGCATTCCTACAATGAGCAGTTCTTC.

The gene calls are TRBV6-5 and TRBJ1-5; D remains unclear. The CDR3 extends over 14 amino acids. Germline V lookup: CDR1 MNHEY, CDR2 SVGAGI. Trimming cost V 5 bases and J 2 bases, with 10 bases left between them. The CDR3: CASSDNWGNQPQHF. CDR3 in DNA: TGTGCCAGCAGTGACAACTGGGGCAATCAGCCCCAGCATTTT.

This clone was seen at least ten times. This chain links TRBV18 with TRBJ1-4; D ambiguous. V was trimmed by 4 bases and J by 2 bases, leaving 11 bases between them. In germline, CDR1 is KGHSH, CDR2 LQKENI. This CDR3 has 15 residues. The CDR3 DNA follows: TGTGCCAGCTCACGAGAACCTGCCACTAATGAAAAACTGTTTTTT. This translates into CASSREPATNEKLFF. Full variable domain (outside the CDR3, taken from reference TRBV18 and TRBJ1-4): NAGVMQNPRHLVRRRGQEARLRCSPMKGHSHVYWYRQLPEEGLKFMVYLQKENIIDESGMPKERFSAEFPKEGPSILRIQQVVRGDSAAYFCASSREPATNEKLFFGSGTQLSVL.

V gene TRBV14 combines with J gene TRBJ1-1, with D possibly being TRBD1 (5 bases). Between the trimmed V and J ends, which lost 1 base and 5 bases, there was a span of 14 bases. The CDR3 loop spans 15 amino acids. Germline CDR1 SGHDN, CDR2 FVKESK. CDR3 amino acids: CASSQARGRGTEAFF. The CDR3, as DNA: TGTGCCAGCAGCCAAGCACGGGGACGGGGGACTGAAGCTTTCTTT.

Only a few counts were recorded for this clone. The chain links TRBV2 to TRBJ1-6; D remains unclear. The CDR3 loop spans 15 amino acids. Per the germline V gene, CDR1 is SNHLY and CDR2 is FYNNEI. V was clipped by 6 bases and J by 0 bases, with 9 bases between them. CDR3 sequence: CASRQQSSYNSPLHF. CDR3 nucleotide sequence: TGTGCCAGCAGGCAACAGAGCTCCTATAATTCACCCCTCCACTTT. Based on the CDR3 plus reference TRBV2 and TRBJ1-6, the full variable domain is EPEVTQTPSHQVTQMGQEVILRCVPISNHLYFYWYRQILGQKVEFLVSFYNNEISEKSEIFDDQFSVERPDGSNFTLKIRSTKLEDSAMYFCASRQQSSYNSPLHFGNGTRLTVT.

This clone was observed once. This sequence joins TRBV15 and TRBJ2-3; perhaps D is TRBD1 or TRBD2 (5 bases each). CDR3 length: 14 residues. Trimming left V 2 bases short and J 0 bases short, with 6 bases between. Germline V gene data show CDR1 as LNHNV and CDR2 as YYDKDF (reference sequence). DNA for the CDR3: TGTGCCACCAGCAGATGGGGGAGCACAGATACGCAGTATTTT. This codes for CATSRWGSTDTQYF.

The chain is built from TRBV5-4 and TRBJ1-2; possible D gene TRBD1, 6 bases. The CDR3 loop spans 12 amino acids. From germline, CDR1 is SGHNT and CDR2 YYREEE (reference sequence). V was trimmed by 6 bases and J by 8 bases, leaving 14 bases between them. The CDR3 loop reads CASTKGGGGYTF. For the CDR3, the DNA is TGTGCCAGCACCAAAGGCGGGGGCGGCTACACCTTC.

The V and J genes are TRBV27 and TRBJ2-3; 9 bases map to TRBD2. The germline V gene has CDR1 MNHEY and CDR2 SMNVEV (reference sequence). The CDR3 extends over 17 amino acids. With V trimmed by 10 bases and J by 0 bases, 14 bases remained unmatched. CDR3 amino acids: CATQPGLAPVSTDTQYF. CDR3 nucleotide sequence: TGTGCCACCCAACCGGGACTAGCCCCGGTCAGCACAGATACGCAGTATTTT.